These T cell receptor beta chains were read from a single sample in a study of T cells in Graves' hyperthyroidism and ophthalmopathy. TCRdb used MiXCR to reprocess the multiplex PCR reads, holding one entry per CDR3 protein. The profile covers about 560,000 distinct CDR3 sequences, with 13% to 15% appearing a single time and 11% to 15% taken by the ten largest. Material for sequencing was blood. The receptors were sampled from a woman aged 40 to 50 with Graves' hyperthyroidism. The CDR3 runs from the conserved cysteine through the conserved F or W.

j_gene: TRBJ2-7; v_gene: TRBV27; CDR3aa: CASSLGLSYEQYF
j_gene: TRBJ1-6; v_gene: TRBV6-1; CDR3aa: CASSLDRGGSPLHF
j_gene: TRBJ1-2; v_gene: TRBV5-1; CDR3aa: CASSLGTGGTRDYGYTF
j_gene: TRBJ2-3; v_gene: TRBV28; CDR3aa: CASSLFQGAAYADTQYF
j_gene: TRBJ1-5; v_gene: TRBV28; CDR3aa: CASSTGGWGNQPQHF
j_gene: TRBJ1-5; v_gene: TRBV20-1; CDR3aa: CSASPQGTGQPQHF
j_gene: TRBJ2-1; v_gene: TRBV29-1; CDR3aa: CSVSGTGLFF
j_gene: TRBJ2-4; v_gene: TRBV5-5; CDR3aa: CASSLLGQGAGNIQYF
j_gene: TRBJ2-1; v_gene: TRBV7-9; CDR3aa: CASSFSGRGAYNEQFF
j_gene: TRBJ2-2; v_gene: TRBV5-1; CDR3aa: CASSVWGSNTGELFF
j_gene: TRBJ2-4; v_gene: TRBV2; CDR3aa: CASSPGVAAQYF
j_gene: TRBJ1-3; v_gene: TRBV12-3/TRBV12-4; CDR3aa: CASSFGQPSSGNTIYF
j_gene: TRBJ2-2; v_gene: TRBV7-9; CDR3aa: CASSLEGDRTGELFF
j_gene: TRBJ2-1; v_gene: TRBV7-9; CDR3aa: CASSLELYSYNEQFF
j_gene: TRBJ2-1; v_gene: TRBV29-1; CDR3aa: CSVKGGSNNEQFF
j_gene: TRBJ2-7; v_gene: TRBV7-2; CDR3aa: CASRSGLAGGEQYF
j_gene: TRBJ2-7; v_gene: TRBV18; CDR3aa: CASSLGHRLSYEQYF
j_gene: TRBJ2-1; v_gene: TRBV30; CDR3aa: CAWSVLDGNEQFF
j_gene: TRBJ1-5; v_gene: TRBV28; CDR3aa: CASSLSLGQGIGQPQHF
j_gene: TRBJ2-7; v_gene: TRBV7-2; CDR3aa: CASSSSSGSRSGYEQCF
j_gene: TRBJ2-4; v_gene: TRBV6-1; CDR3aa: CASSPGAKNIQYF
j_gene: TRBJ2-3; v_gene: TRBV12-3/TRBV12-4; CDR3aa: CASRAAGTDTQYF
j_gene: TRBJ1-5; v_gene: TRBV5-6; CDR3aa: CASSSITDNYQPQHF
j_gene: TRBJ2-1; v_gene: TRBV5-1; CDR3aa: CASSLQGGSYNEQFF
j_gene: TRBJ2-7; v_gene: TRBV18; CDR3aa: CASSPQTTSGTSYEQYF
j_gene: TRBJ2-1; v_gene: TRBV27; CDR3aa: CASSLSTGDGGNEQFF
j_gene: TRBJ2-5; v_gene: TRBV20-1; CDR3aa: CSAPPGPSQETQYF
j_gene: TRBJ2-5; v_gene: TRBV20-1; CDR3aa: CSARELAGFQETQYF
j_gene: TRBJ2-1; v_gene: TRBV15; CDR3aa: CATSIGTSGAGYNEQFF
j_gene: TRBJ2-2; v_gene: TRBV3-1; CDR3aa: CASSSEGGLFF
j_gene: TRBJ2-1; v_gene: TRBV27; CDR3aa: CASRTATGVRYNEQFF
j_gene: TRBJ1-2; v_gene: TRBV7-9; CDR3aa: CASSPTGINYGYTF
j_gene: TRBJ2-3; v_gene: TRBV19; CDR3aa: CASRSPTPGGDTQYF
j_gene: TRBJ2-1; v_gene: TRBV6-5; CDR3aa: CASSLRAGPLNEQFF
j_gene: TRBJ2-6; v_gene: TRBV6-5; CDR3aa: CASSYSQGSISGANVLTF
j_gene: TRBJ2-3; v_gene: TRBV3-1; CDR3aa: CASSQATSIDTQYF
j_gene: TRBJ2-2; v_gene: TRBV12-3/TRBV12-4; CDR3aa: CASSGTPDSNTGELFF
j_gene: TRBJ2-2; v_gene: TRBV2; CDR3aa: CASGGLAGERTGELFF
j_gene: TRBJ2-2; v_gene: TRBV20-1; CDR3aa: CSAREGNTGELFF
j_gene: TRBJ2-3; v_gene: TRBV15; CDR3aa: CATSRDRYGAATDTQYF
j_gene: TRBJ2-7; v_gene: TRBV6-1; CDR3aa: CASSDLFYEQYF
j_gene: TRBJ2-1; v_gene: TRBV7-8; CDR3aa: CASSPRLAGDYNEQFF
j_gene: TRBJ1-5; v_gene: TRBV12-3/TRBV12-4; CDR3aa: CASSLGMSANSNQPQHF
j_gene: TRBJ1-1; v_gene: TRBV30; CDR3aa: CAWSVLDPEAFF
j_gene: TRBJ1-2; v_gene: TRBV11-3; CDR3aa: CASSLGETTGYGYTF
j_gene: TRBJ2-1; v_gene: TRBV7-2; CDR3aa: CASSLAGLARRNEQFF
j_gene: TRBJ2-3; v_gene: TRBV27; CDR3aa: CASSFNGWVDTQYF
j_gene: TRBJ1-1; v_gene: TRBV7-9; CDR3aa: CASRTRQINTEAFF
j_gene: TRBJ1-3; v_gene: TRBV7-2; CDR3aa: CASSLGQVLSGNTIYF
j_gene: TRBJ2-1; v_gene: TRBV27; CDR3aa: CASSQSTSGSRNEQFF
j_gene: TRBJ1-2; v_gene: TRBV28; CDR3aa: CASSLRVAGGAKGYTF
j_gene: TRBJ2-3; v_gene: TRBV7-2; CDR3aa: CASSQRGDTDTQYF
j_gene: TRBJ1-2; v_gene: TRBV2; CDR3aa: CASRDSGLYGYTF
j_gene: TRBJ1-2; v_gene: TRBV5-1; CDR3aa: CASSLVRDYGYTF